What follows is one T cell receptor beta chain and its context. Its target antigen remains unknown. Nothing much larger sits one base from this clone, and base qualities are not available. The germline ends are 15 bases apart after V is trimmed by 4 bases and J by 2 bases. The CDR3, from cysteine to phenylalanine, totals 16 residues. The CDR3 DNA has 48 bases and is translated from base 1. Library preparation was by PCR. Data came from an Illumina HiSeq 2500. TCR library preparation used molecular barcoding, with unique molecular identifiers applied to normalize quantification of the TCRbeta repertoire. Starting from the raw public reads, TCRdb applied fastp trimming at Q25, assembled clones with MiXCR and retained in-frame beta chains. Every distinct CDR3 protein forms one entry, paired with its most common genes and DNA. The sample profile shows about a million distinct CDR3 sequences; roughly 29% of them were found once. About 28% of the sample is in the top ten clones.

The treatment or condition label corresponds to: allogeneic hematopoietic cell transplantation with graft depleted of TCRalphabeta T cells and CD19 B cells. Transplant recipients were children who received TCRalphabeta/CD19-depleted allogeneic hematopoietic cell grafts. The record originates from a study of T-cell reconstitution after alpha-beta-depleted transplantation in children listed by TCRdb under 2016. Concerning the study at large: Using TCR repertoire profiling, the study quantitatively followed how T-cell immune reconstitution unfolded in children after TCRalphabeta/CD19-depleted allogeneic hematopoietic cell transplantation.

What the study reported, not specific to this receptor: In some patients, the high TCRbeta diversity seen at day 60 was put down to recipient T cells and intrathymic progenitors that had survived conditioning. Over the following months the frequencies of hyperexpanded clones went down, and after one year T-cell counts and TCRbeta diversity were mostly credited to newly produced T cells. Apparently early alphabetaT-cell count recovery about two months after transplant reportedly relied on only several hundred rapidly expanded clones derived from non-depleted graft cells.

This TCR derives from a boy in the first two years of life who had a stem cell transplant for SCID, so the T cells may come from the graft donor. The starting material was PBMCs, mostly from graft donor cells, obtained 360 days after TCRalphabeta/CD19-depleted stem cell transplant. The chain is encoded by TRBV23-1 joined to TRBJ1-5; the D gene is perhaps TRBD1, from 5 matching bases. TRBV23-1 is known as an ORF, though its function is uncertain. Read as DNA, the sequence is TGCGCCAGCAGTCGGGGAAGGGGTTGGGGCAATCAGCCCCAGCATTTT. The translation is CASSRGRGWGNQPQHF.